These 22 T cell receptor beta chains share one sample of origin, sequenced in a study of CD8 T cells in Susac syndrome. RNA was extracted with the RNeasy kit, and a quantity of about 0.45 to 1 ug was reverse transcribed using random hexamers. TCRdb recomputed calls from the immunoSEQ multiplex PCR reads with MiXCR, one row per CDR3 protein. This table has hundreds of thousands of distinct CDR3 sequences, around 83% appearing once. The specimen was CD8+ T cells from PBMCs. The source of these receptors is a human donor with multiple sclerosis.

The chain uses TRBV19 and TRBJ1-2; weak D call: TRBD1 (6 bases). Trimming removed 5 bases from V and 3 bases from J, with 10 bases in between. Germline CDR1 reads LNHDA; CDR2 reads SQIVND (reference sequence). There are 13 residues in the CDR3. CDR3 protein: CASSHREYYGYTF. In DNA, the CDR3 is TGTGCCAGTAGTCACAGGGAGTACTATGGCTACACCTTC.

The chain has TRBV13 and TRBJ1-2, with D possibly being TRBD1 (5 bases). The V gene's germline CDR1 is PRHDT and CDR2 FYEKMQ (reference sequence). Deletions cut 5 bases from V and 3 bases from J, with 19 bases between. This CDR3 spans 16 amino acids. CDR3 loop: CASSQKTGRPDYGYTF. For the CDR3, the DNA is TGTGCCAGCAGCCAAAAAACGGGGCGGCCGGACTATGGCTACACCTTC.

The CDR3 loop is CASSFPLSRSGTYNEQFF. The CDR3 DNA reads as TGTGCCAGCAGTTTTCCGTTATCGCGGAGCGGCACCTACAATGAGCAGTTCTTC. The V call is TRBV12-3 or TRBV12-4, the J call TRBJ2-1; a possible D gene is TRBD2 (5 bases). Trimming took 3 bases from V and 2 from J, leaving 20 bases between them. The CDR3 length is 18 residues.

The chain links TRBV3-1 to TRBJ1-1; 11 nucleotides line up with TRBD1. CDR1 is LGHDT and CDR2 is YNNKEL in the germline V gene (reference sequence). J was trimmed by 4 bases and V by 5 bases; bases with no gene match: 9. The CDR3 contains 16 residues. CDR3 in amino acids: CASSDGTGGVLTEAFF. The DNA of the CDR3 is TGTGCCAGCAGCGATGGGACAGGGGGTGTTCTCACTGAAGCTTTCTTT. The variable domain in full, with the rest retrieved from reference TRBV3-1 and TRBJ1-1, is DTAVSQTPKYLVTQMGNDKSIKCEQNLGHDTMYWYKQDSKKFLKIMFSYNNKELIINETVPNRFSPKSPDKAHLNLHINSLELGDSAVYFCASSDGTGGVLTEAFFGQGTRLTVV.

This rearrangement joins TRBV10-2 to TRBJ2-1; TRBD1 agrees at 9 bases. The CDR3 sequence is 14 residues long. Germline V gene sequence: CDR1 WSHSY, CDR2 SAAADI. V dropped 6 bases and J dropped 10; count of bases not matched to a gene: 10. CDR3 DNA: TGCGCCAGCAGAACCGGGACAGGGATAAGCGAGCAGTTCTTC. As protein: CASRTGTGISEQFF.

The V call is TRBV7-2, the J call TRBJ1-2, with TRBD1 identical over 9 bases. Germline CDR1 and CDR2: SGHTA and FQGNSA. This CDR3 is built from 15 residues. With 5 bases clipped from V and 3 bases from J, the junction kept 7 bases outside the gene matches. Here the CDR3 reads CASSPKGTGYYGYTF. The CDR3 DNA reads TGTGCCAGCAGCCCCAAAGGGACAGGGTACTATGGCTACACCTTC. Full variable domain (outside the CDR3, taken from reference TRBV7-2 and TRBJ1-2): GAGVSQSPSNKVTEKGKDVELRCDPISGHTALYWYRQSLGQGLEFLIYFQGNSAPDKSGLPSDRFSAERTGGSVSTLTIQRTQQEDSAVYLCASSPKGTGYYGYTFGSGTRLTVV.

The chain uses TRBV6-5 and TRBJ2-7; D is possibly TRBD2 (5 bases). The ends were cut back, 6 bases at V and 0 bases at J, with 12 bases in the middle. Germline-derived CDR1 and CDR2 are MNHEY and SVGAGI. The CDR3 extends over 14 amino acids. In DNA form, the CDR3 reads TGTGCCAGCAGCCCCCTAGGGAGCTCCTACGAGCAGTACTTC. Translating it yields CASSPLGSSYEQYF.

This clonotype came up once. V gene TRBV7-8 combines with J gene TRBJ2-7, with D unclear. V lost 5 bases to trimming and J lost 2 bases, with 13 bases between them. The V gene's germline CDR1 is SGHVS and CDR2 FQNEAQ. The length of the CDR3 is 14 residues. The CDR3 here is CASSKGRSTYEQYF. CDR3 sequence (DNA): TGTGCCAGCAGCAAGGGCCGATCTACCTACGAGCAGTACTTC.

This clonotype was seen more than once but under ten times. The DNA of the CDR3 is TGTGCCAGCAGTTCGGGGACAGGGGGCGCCGAGCAGTACTTC. Its translation: CASSSGTGGAEQYF. The chain uses TRBV27 and TRBJ2-7, with TRBD1 matching over 12 bases. CDR3 length equals 14 residues. V shed 4 bases and J 6 bases; nucleotides not matched to a gene: 4. Germline V lookup: CDR1 MNHEY, CDR2 SMNVEV (reference sequence).

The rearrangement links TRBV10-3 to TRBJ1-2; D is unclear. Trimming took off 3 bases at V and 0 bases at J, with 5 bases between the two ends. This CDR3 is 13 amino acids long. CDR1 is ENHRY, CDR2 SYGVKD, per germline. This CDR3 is CAISDPANYGYTF. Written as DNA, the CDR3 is TGTGCCATCAGTGATCCAGCTAACTATGGCTACACCTTC.

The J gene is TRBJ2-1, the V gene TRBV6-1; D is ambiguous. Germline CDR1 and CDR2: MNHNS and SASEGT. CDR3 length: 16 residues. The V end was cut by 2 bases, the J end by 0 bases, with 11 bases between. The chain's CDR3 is CASSEIGASSYNEQFF. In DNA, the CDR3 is TGTGCCAGCAGTGAAATCGGAGCGAGCTCCTACAATGAGCAGTTCTTC.

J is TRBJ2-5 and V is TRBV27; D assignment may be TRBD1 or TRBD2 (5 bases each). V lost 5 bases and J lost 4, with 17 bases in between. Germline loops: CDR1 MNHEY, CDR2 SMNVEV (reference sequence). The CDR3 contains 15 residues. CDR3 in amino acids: CASSIGRGGRETQYF. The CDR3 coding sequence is TGTGCCAGCAGTATCGGACGGGGCGGGCGAGAGACCCAGTACTTC.

As DNA, the CDR3 is TGTGCCAGCAGTGAATGGATTAGCGGTTACACAGATACGCAGTATTTT. This sequence encodes CASSEWISGYTDTQYF. The chain recombines TRBV25-1 with TRBJ2-3; D might be TRBD2 (6 bases). This CDR3 contains 16 residues. With 1 base removed from V and 2 bases from J, the gap between germline ends came to 13 bases. Germline V lookup: CDR1 MGHDK, CDR2 SYGVNS.

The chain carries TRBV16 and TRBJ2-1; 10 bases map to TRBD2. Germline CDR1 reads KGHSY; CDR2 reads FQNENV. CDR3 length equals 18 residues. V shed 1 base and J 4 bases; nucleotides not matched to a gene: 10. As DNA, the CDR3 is TGTGCCAGCAGCCAATTTTTCCCAGGGACTAGCGAGTACAATGAGCAGTTCTTC. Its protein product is CASSQFFPGTSEYNEQFF.

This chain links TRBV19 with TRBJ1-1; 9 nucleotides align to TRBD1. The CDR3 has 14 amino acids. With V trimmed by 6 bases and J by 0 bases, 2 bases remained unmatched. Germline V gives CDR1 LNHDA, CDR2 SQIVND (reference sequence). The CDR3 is CASRQGAMNTEAFF. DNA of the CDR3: TGTGCCAGTAGACAGGGGGCGATGAACACTGAAGCTTTCTTT. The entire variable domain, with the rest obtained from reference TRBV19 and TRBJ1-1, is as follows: DGGITQSPKYLFRKEGQNVTLSCEQNLNHDAMYWYRQDPGQGLRLIYYSQIVNDFQKGDIAEGYSVSREKKESFPLTVTSAQKNPTAFYLCASRQGAMNTEAFFGQGTRLTVV.

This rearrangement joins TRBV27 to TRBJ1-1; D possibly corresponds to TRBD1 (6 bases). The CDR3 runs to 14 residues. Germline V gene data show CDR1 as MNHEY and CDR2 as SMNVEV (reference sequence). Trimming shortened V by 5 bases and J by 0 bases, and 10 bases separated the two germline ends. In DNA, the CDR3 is TGTGCCAGCAGTACAGGGTTGGTGAACACTGAAGCTTTCTTT. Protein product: CASSTGLVNTEAFF.

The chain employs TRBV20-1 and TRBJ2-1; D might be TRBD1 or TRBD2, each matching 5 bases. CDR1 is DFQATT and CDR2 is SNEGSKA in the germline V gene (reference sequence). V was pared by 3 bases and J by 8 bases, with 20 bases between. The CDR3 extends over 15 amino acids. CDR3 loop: CSASGGRPGTHEQFF. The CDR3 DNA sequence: TGCAGTGCTAGCGGAGGCAGGCCGGGGACGCATGAGCAGTTCTTC.

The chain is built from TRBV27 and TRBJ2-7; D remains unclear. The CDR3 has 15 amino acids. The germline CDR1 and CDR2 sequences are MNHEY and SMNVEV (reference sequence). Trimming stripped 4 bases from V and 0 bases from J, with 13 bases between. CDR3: CASSSRQISSYEQYF. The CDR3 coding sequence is TGTGCCAGCAGTTCTCGTCAGATAAGCTCCTACGAGCAGTACTTC.

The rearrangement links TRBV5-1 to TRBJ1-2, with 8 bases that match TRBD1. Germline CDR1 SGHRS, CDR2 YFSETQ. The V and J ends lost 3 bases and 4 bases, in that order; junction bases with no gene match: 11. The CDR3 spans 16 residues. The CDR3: CASSSPQGAMGYGYTF. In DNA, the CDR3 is TGCGCCAGCAGCTCCCCTCAGGGGGCGATGGGCTATGGCTACACCTTC.

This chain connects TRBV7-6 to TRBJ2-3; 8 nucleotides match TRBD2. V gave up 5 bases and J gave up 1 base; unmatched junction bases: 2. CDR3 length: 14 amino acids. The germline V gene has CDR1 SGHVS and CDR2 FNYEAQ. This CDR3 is CASSIGGGTDTQYF. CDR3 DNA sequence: TGTGCCAGCAGCATCGGGGGGGGCACAGATACGCAGTATTTT.

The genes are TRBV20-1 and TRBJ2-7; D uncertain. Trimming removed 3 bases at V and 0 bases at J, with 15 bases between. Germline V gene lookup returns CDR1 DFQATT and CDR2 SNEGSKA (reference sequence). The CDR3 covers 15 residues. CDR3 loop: CSARALPGNSYEQYF. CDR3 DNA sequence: TGCAGTGCTAGGGCCCTACCTGGAAACTCCTACGAGCAGTACTTC.

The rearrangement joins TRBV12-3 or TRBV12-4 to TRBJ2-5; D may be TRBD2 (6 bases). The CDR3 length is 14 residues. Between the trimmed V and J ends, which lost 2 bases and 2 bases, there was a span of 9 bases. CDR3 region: CASSLSGGQETQYF. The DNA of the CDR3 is TGTGCCAGCAGTTTATCTGGGGGGCAAGAGACCCAGTACTTC.